This T cell receptor beta chain was recorded in a study of CD8 T cells in ankylosing spondylitis. For TCR beta, libraries came from quantitative 5'-RACE with molecular barcodes. One entry per CDR3 protein results from TCRdb running MiXCR on the 5' RACE reads. The table includes about 540,000 distinct CDR3 sequences, about 13% detected once. About this clonotype itself: Its antigen is unidentified.

The germline gives CDR1 MDHEN, CDR2 SYDVKM. Losses at the gene ends were 7 bases for V and 4 bases for J; bases not matched to a gene: 8. The CDR3 loop spans 14 amino acids. Study findings and constraints: Blood from ankylosing spondylitis patients appeared to carry a characteristic roughly 8-variant TCR beta motif. Earlier work had already found some motif variants in reactive arthritis synovial fluid and blood. Matched ankylosing spondylitis synovial fluid reportedly showed significant enrichment of disease-linked clones. Clones linked with disease were CD8+ and fairly uncommon in the peripheral blood.

The receptor was derived from a male donor with ankylosing spondylitis. The specimen was blood, either unsorted or a sorted T cell fraction (not recorded which). The chain employs TRBV28 and TRBJ2-3, with 7 bases lining up with TRBD2. The CDR3, as DNA: TGTGCCAGCACCACTTCGGGAGGACCAGATACGCAGTATTTT. The encoded protein is CASTTSGGPDTQYF.